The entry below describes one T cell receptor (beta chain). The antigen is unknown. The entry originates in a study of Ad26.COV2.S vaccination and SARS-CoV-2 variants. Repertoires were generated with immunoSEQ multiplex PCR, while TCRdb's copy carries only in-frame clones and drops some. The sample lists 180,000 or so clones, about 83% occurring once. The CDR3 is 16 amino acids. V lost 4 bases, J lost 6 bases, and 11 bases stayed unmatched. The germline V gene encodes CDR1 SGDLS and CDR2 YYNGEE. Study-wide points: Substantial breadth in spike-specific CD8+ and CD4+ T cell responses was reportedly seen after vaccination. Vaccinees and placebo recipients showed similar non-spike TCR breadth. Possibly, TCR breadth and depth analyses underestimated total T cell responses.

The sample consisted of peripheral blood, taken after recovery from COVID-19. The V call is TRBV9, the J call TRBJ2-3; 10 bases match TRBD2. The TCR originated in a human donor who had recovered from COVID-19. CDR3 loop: CASSPRSSGSGDTQYF. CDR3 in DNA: TGTGCCAGCAGCCCCCGATCTAGCGGGAGTGGGGATACGCAGTATTTT.